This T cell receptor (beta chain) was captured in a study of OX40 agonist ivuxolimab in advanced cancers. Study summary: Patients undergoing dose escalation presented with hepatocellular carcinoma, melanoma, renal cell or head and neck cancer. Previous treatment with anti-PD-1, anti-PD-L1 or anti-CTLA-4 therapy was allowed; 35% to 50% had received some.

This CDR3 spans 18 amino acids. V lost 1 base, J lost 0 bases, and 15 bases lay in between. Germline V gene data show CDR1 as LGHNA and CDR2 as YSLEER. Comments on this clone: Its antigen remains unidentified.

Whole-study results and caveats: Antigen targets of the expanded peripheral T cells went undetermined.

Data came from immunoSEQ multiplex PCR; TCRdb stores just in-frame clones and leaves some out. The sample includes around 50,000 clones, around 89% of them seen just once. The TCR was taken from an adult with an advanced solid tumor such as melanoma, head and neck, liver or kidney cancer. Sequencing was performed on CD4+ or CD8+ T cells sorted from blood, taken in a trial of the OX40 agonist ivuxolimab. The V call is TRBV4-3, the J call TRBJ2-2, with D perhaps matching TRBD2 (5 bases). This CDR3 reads CASSQGPADPANTGELFF. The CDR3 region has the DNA TGCGCCAGCAGCCAAGGTCCAGCGGATCCCGCGAACACCGGGGAGCTGTTTTTT.